The clone carrying this TCR beta chain was recorded only once. Antigen: not known. The junction does not match germline at one end; this may be a read error. This sample is drawn from a study of tumor and adjacent non-tumor tissue in lung cancer. About the study: Patients comprised approximately eleven adenocarcinoma, a couple of squamous cell carcinoma and 1 small cell lung cancer. On average, productive TCRbeta reads reached roughly 4 million per sample. Study-wide findings and caveats: Tumor tissue had significantly higher TCR diversity than normal lung. Higher tumor TCR diversity was associated with shorter survival.

CDR1 and CDR2 (germline): SGHAT, FQNNGV. This CDR3 comprises 19 residues. A modified ARM-PCR protocol with three rounds of nested PCR amplified TCRbeta. TCRdb re-called the multiplex PCR reads through MiXCR, storing one row per CDR3 protein. The repertoire holds tens of thousands of distinct CDR3 sequences, with about four fifths as singletons. No cell sorting was done before RNA was extracted from the tissue. Distant lung tissue was collected more than 3 cm away from the tumor edge. The sample consisted of distant non-tumor lung tissue. The rearrangement joins TRBV11-2 to TRBJ2-6; 7 bases agree with TRBD1. The TCR originated in a man aged 55 to 70 with non-small cell lung cancer. The CDR3 sequence is CANSLVPKDRPSGTNVLTF. CDR3 sequence (DNA): TGTGCCAACAGCTTAGTTCCAAAGGACAGGCCCTCTGGGACCAACGTCTTGACTTTC.